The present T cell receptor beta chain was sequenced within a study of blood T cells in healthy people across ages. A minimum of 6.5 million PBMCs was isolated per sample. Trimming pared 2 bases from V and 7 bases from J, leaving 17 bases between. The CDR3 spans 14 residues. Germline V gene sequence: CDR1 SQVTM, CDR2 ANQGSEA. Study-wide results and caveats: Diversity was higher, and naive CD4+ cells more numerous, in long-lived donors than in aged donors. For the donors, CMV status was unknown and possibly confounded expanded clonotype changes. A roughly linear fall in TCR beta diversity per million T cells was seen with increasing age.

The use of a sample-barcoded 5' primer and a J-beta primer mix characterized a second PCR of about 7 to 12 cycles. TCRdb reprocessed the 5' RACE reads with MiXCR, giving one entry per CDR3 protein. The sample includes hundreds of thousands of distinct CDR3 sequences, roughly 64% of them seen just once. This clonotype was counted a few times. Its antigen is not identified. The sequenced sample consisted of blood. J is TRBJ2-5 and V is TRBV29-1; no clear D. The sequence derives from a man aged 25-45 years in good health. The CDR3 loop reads CSVEPSTAPGTQYF. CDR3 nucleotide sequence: TGCAGCGTTGAACCTTCGACGGCACCAGGGACCCAGTACTTC.